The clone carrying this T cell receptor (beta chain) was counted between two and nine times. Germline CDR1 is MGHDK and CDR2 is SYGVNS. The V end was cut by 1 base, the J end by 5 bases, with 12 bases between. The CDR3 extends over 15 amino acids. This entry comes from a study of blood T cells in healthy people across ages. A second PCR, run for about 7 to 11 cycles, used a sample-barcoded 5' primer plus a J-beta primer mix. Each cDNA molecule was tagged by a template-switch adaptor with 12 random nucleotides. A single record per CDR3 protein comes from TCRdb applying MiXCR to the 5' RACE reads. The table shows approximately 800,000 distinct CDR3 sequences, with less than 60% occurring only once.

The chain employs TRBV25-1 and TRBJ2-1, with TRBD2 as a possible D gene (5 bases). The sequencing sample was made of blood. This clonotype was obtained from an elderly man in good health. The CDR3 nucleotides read TGTGCCAGCAGTGAATTTAAGCGGCCCGACAATGAGCAGTTCTTC. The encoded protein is CASSEFKRPDNEQFF.